The 28 T cell receptor beta chains presented below share a single source sample, sequenced in a study of T cells in placental villitis. The libraries were made with immunoSEQ v4. Repertoires were generated with immunoSEQ multiplex PCR, while TCRdb's copy carries only in-frame clones and drops some. The sample carries 6,300 or so clones, around four fifths recorded once. The specimen sequenced was placental tissue containing maternal and fetal cells. The receptor source for this set is a human patient with infectious villitis; the placental T cells may come from both mother and fetus.

This chain uses TRBV4-1 with TRBJ1-2; 10 positions match TRBD1. In germline, CDR1 is MGHRA, CDR2 YSYEKL. The CDR3 covers 16 residues. V was clipped by 3 bases and J by 3 bases; unmatched bases: 7. The CDR3 nucleotides read TGCGCCAGCAGCCAGGAGACAGGGGGCCTCTACTATGGCTACACCTTC. This sequence encodes CASSQETGGLYYGYTF.

The table lists this clone with a count of one. The CDR3 DNA reads as TGTGCCAGCAGTGAACCAGGGCTGGCAGATACGCAGTATTTT. Translated: CASSEPGLADTQYF. The chain employs TRBV6-1 and TRBJ2-3; maybe TRBD1 (5 bases). Trimming removed 2 bases from V and 4 bases from J, with 10 bases in between. This CDR3 region has 14 residues. CDR1 is MNHNS, CDR2 SASEGT, per germline.

CDR3 residues: CASSPLAGRLGDTQYF. The CDR3 region has the DNA TGTGCCAGCAGCCCACTAGCGGGTCGACTGGGAGATACGCAGTATTTT. This sequence joins TRBV11-2 and TRBJ2-3; 9 nucleotides match TRBD2. Trimming at V came to 5 bases and at J to 5 bases, leaving 11 bases not matched to a gene. Germline CDR1 is SGHAT and CDR2 is FQNNGV. This CDR3 region has 16 residues.

This chain connects TRBV2 to TRBJ2-5, with TRBD2 identical over 7 bases. This CDR3 comprises 16 residues. The germline V gene encodes CDR1 SNHLY and CDR2 FYNNEI. The junction had 11 bases not matched to a gene; V was cut back by 2 bases and J by 5 bases. The CDR3: CASSEFGSGGGETQYF. CDR3 DNA sequence: TGTGCCAGCAGTGAATTTGGTTCGGGAGGAGGGGAGACCCAGTACTTC.

V usage is TRBV18 and J usage is TRBJ2-1, with TRBD1 as a possible D gene (5 bases). Germline V gene lookup returns CDR1 KGHSH and CDR2 LQKENI. V was clipped by 3 bases and J by 8 bases, with 11 bases between them. The CDR3 length is 13 residues. CDR3 DNA: TGTGCCAGCTCACCCCTCCTAGGGGATGAGCAGTTCTTC. It specifies CASSPLLGDEQFF.

This sequence joins TRBV2 and TRBJ1-5; 7 bases agree with TRBD1. This CDR3 region has 17 residues. V lost 4 bases to trimming and J lost 0 bases; unmatched junction nucleotides: 9. Germline lookup yields CDR1 SNHLY and CDR2 FYNNEI. CDR3 bases: TGTGCCAGCAGTGTAACCGGGACAGACAATAGCAATCAGCCCCAGCATTTT. As protein: CASSVTGTDNSNQPQHF.

This clone is a singleton in its sample. V is TRBV6-1 and J is TRBJ1-6; 10 positions match TRBD1. Germline V gene data show CDR1 as MNHNS and CDR2 as SASEGT. This CDR3 region has 17 residues. V shed 2 bases, J shed 7 bases, and the junction held 8 bases outside the gene matches. The CDR3 protein is CASSESRQGAFNSPLHF. The CDR3 DNA follows: TGTGCCAGCAGTGAATCCCGACAGGGGGCTTTCAATTCACCCCTCCACTTT.

The rearrangement uses TRBV19 and TRBJ1-1; no reliable D call. V shed 6 bases and J shed 6 bases, with 14 bases lying between them. CDR1 is LNHDA, CDR2 SQIVND, per germline (reference sequence). CDR3 length: 13 amino acids. CDR3 in DNA: TGTGCCAGTAGGCTGAAAGGAGCCTCTGAAGCTTTCTTT. Its protein product is CASRLKGASEAFF.

Only one count was recorded for this clone. This chain links TRBV29-1 with TRBJ2-7; TRBD1 agrees at 7 bases. Trimming at V came to 4 bases and at J to 8 bases, leaving 11 bases not matched to a gene. Per the germline V gene, CDR1 is SQVTM and CDR2 is ANQGSEA. The CDR3 covers 13 residues. The CDR3 loop is CSVVEGARYKQYF. The CDR3, as DNA: TGCAGCGTTGTTGAGGGGGCGAGGTACAAGCAGTACTTC.

Sample share makes this clone large. The conserved phenylalanine or tryptophan is not found at the CDR3 terminus, so this likely reflects a read error. The DNA is left out, because the CDR3 cannot be placed on it with certainty; the CDR3 is given as TCRdb lists it. The chain has TRBV27 and TRBJ1-4. Both ends counted, the CDR3 spans 8 residues. The germline V gene has CDR1 MNHEY and CDR2 SMNVEV (reference sequence). CDR3 sequence: CASSLVRI.

As for this clone: This CDR3 is also generated by other DNA sequences in the sample. V gene TRBV20-1 combines with J gene TRBJ1-5; maybe TRBD1 (6 bases). Germline V gene sequence: CDR1 DFQATT, CDR2 SNEGSKA (reference sequence). This CDR3 region has 18 residues. Between the trimmed V and J ends, which lost 3 bases and 0 bases, there was a span of 21 bases. The CDR3 sequence: CSASFPGQGAYSNQPQHF. CDR3 nucleotide sequence: TGCAGTGCTAGTTTTCCGGGACAAGGTGCGTATAGCAATCAGCCCCAGCATTTT.

This clone has only a few counts. The chain couples TRBV6-5 to TRBJ1-2; D is perhaps TRBD1 (6 bases). V was shortened by 6 bases and J by 4 bases, with 15 bases between the two germline ends. This CDR3 contains 14 residues. CDR1 and CDR2 (germline): MNHEY, SVGAGI. The CDR3 region is CASSRKQGGYGYTF. The CDR3 DNA reads as TGTGCCAGCAGCCGCAAACAGGGTGGCTATGGCTACACCTTC.

V usage is TRBV30 and J usage is TRBJ1-5; tentatively, D is TRBD1 (5 bases). Germline CDR1 reads GTSNPN; CDR2 reads SVGIG (reference sequence). CDR3 length: 16 amino acids. Trimming removed 0 bases at V and 7 bases at J, with 19 bases between. As DNA, the CDR3 is TGTGCCTGGAGTGTAGAGGTCGGAGGGGATGGGCAGCCCCAGCATTTT. Translation gives CAWSVEVGGDGQPQHF. Combining the CDR3 with reference TRBV30 and TRBJ1-5 gives the whole variable domain SQTIHQWPATLVQPVGSPLSLECTVEGTSNPNLYWYRQAAGRGLQLLFYSVGIGQISSEVPQNLSASRPQDRQFILSSKKLLLSDSGFYLCAWSVEVGGDGQPQHFGDGTRLSIL.

The V and J genes are TRBV3-1 (or the pseudogene TRBV3-2) and TRBJ1-2, with D unclear. The CDR3 is 12 residues long. Per germline, CDR1 LGHDT and CDR2 YNNKEL (reference sequence). Trimming removed 0 bases from V and 5 bases from J, with 4 bases in between. Here the CDR3 reads CASSQEGYGYTF. The CDR3 DNA reads as TGTGCCAGCAGCCAAGAAGGGTATGGCTACACCTTC.

The chain has TRBV7-3 and TRBJ2-1, with 7 bases matching TRBD1. Germline CDR1 SGHTA, CDR2 FQGTGA. The V segment lost 5 bases and the J segment 6 bases; nucleotides outside the gene matches: 10. This CDR3 is 15 amino acids long. The CDR3 region is CASSHDRARRNEQFF. DNA for the CDR3: TGTGCCAGCAGCCACGACAGGGCGCGGCGCAATGAGCAGTTCTTC.

This clone was found once. The V gene is TRBV7-7, the J gene TRBJ2-2; no definite D call. Trimming cost V 1 base and J 6 bases, with 6 bases left between them. The CDR3 has 13 residues. The germline V gene has CDR1 SSHAT and CDR2 FNYEAQ (reference sequence). CDR3 amino acids: CASSLGGSGELFF. The DNA of the CDR3 is TGTGCCAGCAGCTTAGGAGGCTCCGGGGAGCTGTTTTTT.

The chain is built from TRBV5-5 and TRBJ1-3; D is ambiguous. Germline CDR1 SGHKS, CDR2 YYEKEE (reference sequence). CDR3 length equals 15 residues. Trimming removed 0 bases at V and 0 bases at J, with 7 bases between. The CDR3 here is CASSLEWGSGNTIYF. The CDR3 nucleotides read TGTGCCAGCAGCTTGGAATGGGGCTCTGGAAACACCATATATTTT.

The rearrangement links TRBV2 to TRBJ1-4; 8 nucleotides match TRBD1. V gave up 7 bases and J gave up 4 bases; unmatched junction bases: 2. The CDR3 is made up of 13 amino acids. Germline V gene lookup returns CDR1 SNHLY and CDR2 FYNNEI. In DNA form, the CDR3 reads TGTGCCAGCATGACAGGGGATAATGAAAAACTGTTTTTT. Its protein product is CASMTGDNEKLFF.

The CDR3: CASSLGAGTEAFF. CDR3 in DNA: TGTGCCAGCAGCTTAGGAGCAGGGACTGAAGCTTTCTTT. J is TRBJ1-1 and V is TRBV11-3, with a possible D match to TRBD1 (5 bases). Per germline, CDR1 SGHNT and CDR2 YENEEA. V shed 1 base and J shed 5 bases, with 8 bases lying between them. CDR3 size: 13 residues. The whole variable domain, filled in from reference TRBV11-3 and TRBJ1-1, reads EAGVVQSPRYKIIEKKQPVAFWCNPISGHNTLYWYLQNLGQGPELLIRYENEEAVDDSQLPKDRFSAERLKGVDSTLKIQPAELGDSAVYLCASSLGAGTEAFFGQGTRLTVV.

Details on this clone: The same CDR3 arises from other DNA sequences in this sample as well. The rearrangement links TRBV29-1 to TRBJ1-1; no clear D gene. The V and J ends lost 4 bases and 3 bases respectively, with 6 bases between them. Germline assignment: CDR1 SQVTM and CDR2 ANQGSEA. The CDR3 is 11 amino acids. The DNA of the CDR3 is TGCAGCGTTGCAAGGGACACTGAAGCTTTCTTT. Encoded protein: CSVARDTEAFF.

The rearrangement joins TRBV15 to TRBJ2-7; D could derive from TRBD1 or TRBD2 (5 bases each). The germline CDR1 and CDR2 sequences are LNHNV and YYDKDF (reference sequence). The CDR3 contains 16 residues. V lost 3 bases and J 4 bases, leaving 19 bases between the germline ends. CDR3 loop: CATSSLGTLTPYEQYF. In DNA form, the CDR3 reads TGTGCCACCAGCAGTCTTGGGACCCTAACTCCTTACGAGCAGTACTTC.

This chain connects TRBV6-5 to TRBJ2-1; 14 bases line up with TRBD2. This CDR3 contains 15 residues. V was pared by 9 bases and J by 4 bases, with 5 bases of the junction left unmatched. Per germline, CDR1 MNHEY and CDR2 SVGAGI. CDR3 amino acids: CASQTSGGEYNEQFF. CDR3 nucleotides: TGTGCCAGTCAGACTAGCGGGGGGGAGTACAATGAGCAGTTCTTC.

The gene calls are TRBV7-9 and TRBJ1-4; possible D gene TRBD1, 6 bases. The CDR3 is 15 amino acids. V was shortened by 5 bases and J by 5 bases, with 15 bases between the two germline ends. Germline V gene data show CDR1 as SEHNR and CDR2 as FQNEAQ (reference sequence). CDR3 region: CASSPDSRGNEKLFF. The CDR3 bases are TGTGCCAGCAGCCCGGACAGCAGGGGAAATGAAAAACTGTTTTTT.

V is TRBV15 and J is TRBJ1-2, with D possibly being TRBD1 (5 bases). Germline V CDR1 and CDR2: LNHNV, YYDKDF (reference sequence). V gave up 0 bases and J gave up 5 bases, with 10 bases separating them. The CDR3 covers 14 residues. The chain's CDR3 is CATSRDIRGYGYTF. In DNA, the CDR3 is TGTGCCACCAGCAGAGATATAAGGGGTTATGGCTACACCTTC.

J is TRBJ2-7 and V is TRBV3-1 (or the pseudogene TRBV3-2), with D maybe TRBD2 (6 bases). Germline V gene lookup returns CDR1 LGHDT and CDR2 YNNKEL (reference sequence). The CDR3 runs to 15 residues. Deletions cut 0 bases from V and 2 bases from J, with 11 bases between. Here the CDR3 DNA reads TGTGCCAGCAGCCAAGATCAACTAGCCCCCTACGAGCAGTACTTC. Amino acid sequence: CASSQDQLAPYEQYF.

In its sample, this clone was seen once. V gene TRBV6-5 combines with J gene TRBJ2-2, with TRBD1 as a possible D gene (6 bases). This CDR3 spans 14 amino acids. In germline, CDR1 is MNHEY, CDR2 SVGAGI. Trimming cost V 4 bases and J 2 bases, with 8 bases left between them. In DNA, the CDR3 is TGTGCCAGCAGTTCAGGGGCTAACACCGGGGAGCTGTTTTTT. Translating it yields CASSSGANTGELFF.

The V gene is TRBV9, the J gene TRBJ2-7; 7 positions match TRBD1. This CDR3 region has 13 residues. The junction had 5 bases not matched to a gene; V was cut back by 4 bases and J by 4 bases. From germline, CDR1 is SGDLS and CDR2 YYNGEE. CDR3 bases: TGTGCCAGCAGCCCTAGACAGGGTTACGAGCAGTACTTC. This translates into CASSPRQGYEQYF.

V is TRBV9 and J is TRBJ2-1; D gene unclear. CDR1 is SGDLS, CDR2 YYNGEE, per germline. This CDR3 has 11 amino acids. Trimming pared 4 bases from V and 5 bases from J, leaving 4 bases between. CDR3 in amino acids: CASSLNNEQFF. The DNA for the CDR3 is TGTGCCAGCAGCCTTAACAATGAGCAGTTCTTC.